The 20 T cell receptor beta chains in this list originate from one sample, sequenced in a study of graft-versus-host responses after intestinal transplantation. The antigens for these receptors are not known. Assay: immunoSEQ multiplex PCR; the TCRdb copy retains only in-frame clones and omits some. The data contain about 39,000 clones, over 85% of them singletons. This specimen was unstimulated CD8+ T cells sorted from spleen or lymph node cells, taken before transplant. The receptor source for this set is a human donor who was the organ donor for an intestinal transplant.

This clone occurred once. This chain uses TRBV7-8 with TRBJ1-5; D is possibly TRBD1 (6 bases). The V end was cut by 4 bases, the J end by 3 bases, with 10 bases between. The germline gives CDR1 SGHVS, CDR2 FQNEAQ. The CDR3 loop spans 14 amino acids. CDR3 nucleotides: TGTGCCAGCAGCTCAACAGGGACCAATCAGCCCCAGCATTTT. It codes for CASSSTGTNQPQHF.

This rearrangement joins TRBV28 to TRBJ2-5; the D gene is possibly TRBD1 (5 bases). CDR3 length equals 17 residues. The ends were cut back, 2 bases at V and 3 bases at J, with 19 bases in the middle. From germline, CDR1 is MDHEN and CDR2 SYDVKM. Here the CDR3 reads CASSLNGVPEDKETQYF. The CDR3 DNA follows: TGTGCCAGCAGTTTAAACGGCGTCCCAGAGGACAAAGAGACCCAGTACTTC.

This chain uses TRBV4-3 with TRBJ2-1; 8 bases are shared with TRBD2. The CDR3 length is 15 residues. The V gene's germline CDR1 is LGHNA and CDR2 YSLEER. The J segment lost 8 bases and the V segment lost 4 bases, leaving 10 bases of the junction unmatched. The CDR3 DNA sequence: TGCGCCAGCAGCCGCCGACCGGGACTAGGCTATGAGCAGTTCTTC. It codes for CASSRRPGLGYEQFF.

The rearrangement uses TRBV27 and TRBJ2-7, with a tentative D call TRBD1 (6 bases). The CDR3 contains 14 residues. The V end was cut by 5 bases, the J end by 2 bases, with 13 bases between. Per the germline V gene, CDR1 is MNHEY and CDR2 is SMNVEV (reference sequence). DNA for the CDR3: TGTGCCAGCAGTCCCGGGACACTTACCTACGAGCAGTACTTC. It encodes CASSPGTLTYEQYF.

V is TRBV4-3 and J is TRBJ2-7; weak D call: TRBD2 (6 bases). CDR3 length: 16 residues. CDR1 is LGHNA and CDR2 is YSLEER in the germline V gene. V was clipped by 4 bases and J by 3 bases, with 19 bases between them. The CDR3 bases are TGCGCCAGCAGCCCGGGACTGAACGGAGGGAACTACGAGCAGTACTTC. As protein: CASSPGLNGGNYEQYF.

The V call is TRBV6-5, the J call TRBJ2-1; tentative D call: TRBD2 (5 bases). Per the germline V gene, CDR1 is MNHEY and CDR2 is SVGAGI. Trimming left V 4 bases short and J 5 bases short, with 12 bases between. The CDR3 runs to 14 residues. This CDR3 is CASSSSGANNEQFF. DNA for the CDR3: TGTGCCAGCAGTTCCAGCGGTGCCAACAATGAGCAGTTCTTC.

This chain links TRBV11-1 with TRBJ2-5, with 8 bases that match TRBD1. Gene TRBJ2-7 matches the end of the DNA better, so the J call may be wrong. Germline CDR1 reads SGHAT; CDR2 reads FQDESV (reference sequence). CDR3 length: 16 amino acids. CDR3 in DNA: TGTGCCAGCAGCTTTAGCTCGGGACAGGTCTCCTACGAGCAGTACTTC. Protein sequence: CASSFSSGQVSYEQYF.

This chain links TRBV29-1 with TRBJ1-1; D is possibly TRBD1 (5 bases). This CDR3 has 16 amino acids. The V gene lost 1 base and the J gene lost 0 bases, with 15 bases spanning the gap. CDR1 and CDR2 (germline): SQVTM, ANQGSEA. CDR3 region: CSVEAFRGQMNTEAFF. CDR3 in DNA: TGCAGCGTTGAAGCCTTCCGGGGCCAAATGAACACTGAAGCTTTCTTT.

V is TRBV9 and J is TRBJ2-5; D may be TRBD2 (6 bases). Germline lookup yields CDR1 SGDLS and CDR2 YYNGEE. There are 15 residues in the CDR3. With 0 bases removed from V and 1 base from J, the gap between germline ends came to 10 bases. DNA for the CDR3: TGTGCCAGCAGCGTAGGCGGGGCGGTCCAAGAGACCCAGTACTTC. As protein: CASSVGGAVQETQYF.

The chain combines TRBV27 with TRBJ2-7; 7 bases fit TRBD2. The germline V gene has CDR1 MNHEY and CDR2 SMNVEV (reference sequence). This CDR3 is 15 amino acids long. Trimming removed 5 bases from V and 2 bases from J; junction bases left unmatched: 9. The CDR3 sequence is CASSGEPGGPYEQYF. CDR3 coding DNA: TGTGCCAGCAGTGGAGAACCGGGAGGACCCTACGAGCAGTACTTC.

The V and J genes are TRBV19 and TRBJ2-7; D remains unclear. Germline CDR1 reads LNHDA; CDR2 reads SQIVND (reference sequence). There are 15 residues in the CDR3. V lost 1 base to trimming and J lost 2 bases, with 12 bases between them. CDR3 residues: CASSIGEQLPYEQYF. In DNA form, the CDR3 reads TGTGCCAGTAGTATAGGGGAACAGCTCCCCTACGAGCAGTACTTC.

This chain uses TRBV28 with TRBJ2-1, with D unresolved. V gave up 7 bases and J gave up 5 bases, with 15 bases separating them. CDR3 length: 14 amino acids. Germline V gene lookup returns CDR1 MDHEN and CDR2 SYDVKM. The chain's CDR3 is CASTSDLSNNEQFF. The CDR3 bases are TGTGCCAGCACCTCGGACCTTAGTAACAATGAGCAGTTCTTC.

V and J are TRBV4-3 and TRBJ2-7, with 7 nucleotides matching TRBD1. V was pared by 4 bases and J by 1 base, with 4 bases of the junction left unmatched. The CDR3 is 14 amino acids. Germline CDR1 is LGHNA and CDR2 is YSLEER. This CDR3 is CASSPDRFSYEQYF. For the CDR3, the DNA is TGCGCCAGCAGCCCGGACAGGTTTTCCTACGAGCAGTACTTC.

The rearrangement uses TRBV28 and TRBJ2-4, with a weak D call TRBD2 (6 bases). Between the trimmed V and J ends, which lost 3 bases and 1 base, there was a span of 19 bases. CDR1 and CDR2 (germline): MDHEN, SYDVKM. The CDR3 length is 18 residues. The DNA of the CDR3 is TGTGCCAGCAGTTTCCCGGTGGAGGGCAGGGTCGCCAAAAACATTCAGTACTTC. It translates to CASSFPVEGRVAKNIQYF.

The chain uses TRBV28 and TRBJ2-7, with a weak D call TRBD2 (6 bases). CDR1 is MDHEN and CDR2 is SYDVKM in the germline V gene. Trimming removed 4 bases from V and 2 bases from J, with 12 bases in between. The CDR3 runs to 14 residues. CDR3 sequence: CASSYGTLPYEQYF. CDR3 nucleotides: TGTGCCAGCAGTTACGGGACTTTGCCCTACGAGCAGTACTTC.

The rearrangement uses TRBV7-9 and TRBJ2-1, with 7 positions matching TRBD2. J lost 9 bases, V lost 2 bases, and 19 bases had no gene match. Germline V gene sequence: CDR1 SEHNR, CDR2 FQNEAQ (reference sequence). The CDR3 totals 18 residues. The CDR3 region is CASSLLAAFGSWGVEQFF. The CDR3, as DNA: TGTGCCAGCAGCTTACTAGCGGCCTTCGGGAGTTGGGGTGTTGAGCAGTTCTTC.

The CDR3 bases are TGTGCCAGCAGGTACAGGGTCTCGGACACCGGGGAGCTGTTTTTT. It specifies CASRYRVSDTGELFF. The rearrangement links TRBV7-2 to TRBJ2-2; tentative D call: TRBD1 (6 bases). This CDR3 is 15 amino acids long. In germline, CDR1 is SGHTA, CDR2 FQGNSA. Trimming cost V 6 bases and J 3 bases, with 14 bases left between them.

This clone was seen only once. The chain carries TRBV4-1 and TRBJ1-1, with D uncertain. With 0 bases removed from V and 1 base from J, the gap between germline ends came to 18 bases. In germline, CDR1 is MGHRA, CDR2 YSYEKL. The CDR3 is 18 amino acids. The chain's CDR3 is CASSQEGVTGSANTEAFF. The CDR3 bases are TGCGCCAGCAGCCAAGAAGGCGTTACTGGGTCAGCGAACACTGAAGCTTTCTTT.

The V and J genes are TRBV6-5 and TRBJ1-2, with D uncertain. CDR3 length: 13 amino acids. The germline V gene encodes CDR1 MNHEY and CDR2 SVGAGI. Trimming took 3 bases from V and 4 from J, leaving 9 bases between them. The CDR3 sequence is CASSYRGTYGYTF. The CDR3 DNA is TGTGCCAGCAGTTATCGGGGTACCTATGGCTACACCTTC.

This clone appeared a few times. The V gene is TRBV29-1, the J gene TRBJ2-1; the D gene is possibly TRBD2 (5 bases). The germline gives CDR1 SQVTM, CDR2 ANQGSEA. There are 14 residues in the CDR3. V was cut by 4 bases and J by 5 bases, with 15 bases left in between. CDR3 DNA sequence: TGCAGCGTTGTTGCGGGTGGAATCAACAATGAGCAGTTCTTC. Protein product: CSVVAGGINNEQFF.